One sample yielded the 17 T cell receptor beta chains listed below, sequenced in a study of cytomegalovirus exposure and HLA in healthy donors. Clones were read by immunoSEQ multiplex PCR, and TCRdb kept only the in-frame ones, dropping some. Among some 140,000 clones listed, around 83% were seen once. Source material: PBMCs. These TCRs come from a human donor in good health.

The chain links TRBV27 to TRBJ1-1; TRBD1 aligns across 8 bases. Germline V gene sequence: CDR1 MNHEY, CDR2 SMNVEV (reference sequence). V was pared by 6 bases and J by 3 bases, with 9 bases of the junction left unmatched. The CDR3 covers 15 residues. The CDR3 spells CASSSNRGRDTEAFF. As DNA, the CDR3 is TGTGCCAGCAGCTCTAACAGGGGGAGGGACACTGAAGCTTTCTTT.

The CDR3 is CASSPNFGLGASSETQYF. The CDR3 coding sequence is TGTGCCAGCAGCCCAAACTTTGGACTGGGGGCGAGTTCGGAGACCCAGTACTTC. The chain joins TRBV5-6 to TRBJ2-5, with a tentative D call TRBD1 (6 bases). The CDR3 is made up of 18 amino acids. The V end lost 4 bases, the J end lost 5 bases, and 27 bases lay between the germline ends. In germline, CDR1 is SGHDT, CDR2 YYEEEE. Drawing the rest from reference TRBV5-6 and TRBJ2-5, the complete variable domain is DAGVTQSPTHLIKTRGQQVTLRCSPKSGHDTVSWYQQALGQGPQFIFQYYEEEERQRGNFPDRFSGHQFPNYSSELNVNALLLGDSALYLCASSPNFGLGASSETQYFGPGTRLLVL.

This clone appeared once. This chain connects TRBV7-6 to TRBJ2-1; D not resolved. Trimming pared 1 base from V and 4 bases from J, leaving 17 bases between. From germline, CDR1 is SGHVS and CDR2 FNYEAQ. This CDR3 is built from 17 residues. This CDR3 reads CASSLVSIPSRYNEQFF. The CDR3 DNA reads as TGTGCCAGCAGCTTAGTTAGCATCCCCTCCCGTTACAATGAGCAGTTCTTC.

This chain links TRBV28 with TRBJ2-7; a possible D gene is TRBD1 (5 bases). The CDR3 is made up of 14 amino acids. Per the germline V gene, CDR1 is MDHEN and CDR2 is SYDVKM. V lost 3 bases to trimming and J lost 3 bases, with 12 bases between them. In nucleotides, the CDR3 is TGTGCCAGCAGTTTTATCACCAGGGACTACGAGCAGTACTTC. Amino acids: CASSFITRDYEQYF.

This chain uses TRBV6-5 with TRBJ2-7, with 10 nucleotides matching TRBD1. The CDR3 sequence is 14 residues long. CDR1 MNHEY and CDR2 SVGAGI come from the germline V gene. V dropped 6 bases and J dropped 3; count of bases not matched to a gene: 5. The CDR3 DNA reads TGTGCCAGCAGCCTAGGGACAGGGGTCTACGAGCAGTACTTC. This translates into CASSLGTGVYEQYF.

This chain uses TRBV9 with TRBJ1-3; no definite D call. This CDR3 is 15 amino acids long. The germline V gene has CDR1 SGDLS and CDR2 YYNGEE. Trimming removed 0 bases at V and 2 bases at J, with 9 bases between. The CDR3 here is CASSVETVPGNTIYF. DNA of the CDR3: TGTGCCAGCAGCGTAGAAACAGTTCCTGGAAACACCATATATTTT. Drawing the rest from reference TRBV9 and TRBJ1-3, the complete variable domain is DSGVTQTPKHLITATGQRVTLRCSPRSGDLSVYWYQQSLDQGLQFLIQYYNGEERAKGNILERFSAQQFPDLHSELNLSSLELGDSALYFCASSVETVPGNTIYFGEGSWLTVV.

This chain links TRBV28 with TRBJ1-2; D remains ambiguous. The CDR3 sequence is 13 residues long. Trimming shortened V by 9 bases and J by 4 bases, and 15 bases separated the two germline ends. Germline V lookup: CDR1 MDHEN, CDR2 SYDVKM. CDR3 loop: CASSGYGLYGYTF. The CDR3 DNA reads TGTGCCAGTTCCGGGTACGGTCTCTATGGCTACACCTTC.

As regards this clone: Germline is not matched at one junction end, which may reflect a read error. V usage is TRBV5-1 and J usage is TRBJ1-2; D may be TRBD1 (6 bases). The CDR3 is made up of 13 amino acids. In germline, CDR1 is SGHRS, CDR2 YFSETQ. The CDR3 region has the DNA TGCGCCAGCAGCTTGGACAGGGTCTATGGCCACACCTTC. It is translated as CASSLDRVYGHTF.

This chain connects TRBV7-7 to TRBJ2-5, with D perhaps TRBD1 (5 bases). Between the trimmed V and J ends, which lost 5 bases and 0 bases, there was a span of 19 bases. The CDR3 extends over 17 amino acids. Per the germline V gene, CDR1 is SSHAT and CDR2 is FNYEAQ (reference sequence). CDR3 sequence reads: CASSPLFVRADQETQYF. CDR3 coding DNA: TGTGCCAGCAGCCCCCTCTTTGTCAGGGCCGACCAAGAGACCCAGTACTTC. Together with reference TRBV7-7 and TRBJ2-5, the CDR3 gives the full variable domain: GAGVSQSPRYKVTKRGQDVTLRCDPISSHATLYWYQQALGQGPEFLTYFNYEAQPDKSGLPSDRFSAERPEGSISTLTIQRTEQRDSAMYRCASSPLFVRADQETQYFGPGTRLLVL.

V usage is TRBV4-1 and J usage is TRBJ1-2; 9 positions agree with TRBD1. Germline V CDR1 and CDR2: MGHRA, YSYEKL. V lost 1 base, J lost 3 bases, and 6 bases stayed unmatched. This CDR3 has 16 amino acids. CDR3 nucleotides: TGCGCCAGCAGCCAAGGAGGGACAGGGATCCACTATGGCTACACCTTC. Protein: CASSQGGTGIHYGYTF.

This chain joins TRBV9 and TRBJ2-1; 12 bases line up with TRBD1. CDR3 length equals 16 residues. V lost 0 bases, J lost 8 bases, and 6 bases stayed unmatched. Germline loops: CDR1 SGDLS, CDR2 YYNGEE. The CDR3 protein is CASSVGGTGGFDEQFF. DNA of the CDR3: TGTGCCAGCAGCGTAGGTGGGACAGGGGGCTTCGATGAGCAGTTCTTC.

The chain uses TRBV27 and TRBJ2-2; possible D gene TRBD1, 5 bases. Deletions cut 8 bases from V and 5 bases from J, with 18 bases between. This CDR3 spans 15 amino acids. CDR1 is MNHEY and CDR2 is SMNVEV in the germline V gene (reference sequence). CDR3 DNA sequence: TGTGCCAGCGGCCCTCCCTTCAAGGGGACCGGGGAGCTGTTTTTT. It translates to CASGPPFKGTGELFF.

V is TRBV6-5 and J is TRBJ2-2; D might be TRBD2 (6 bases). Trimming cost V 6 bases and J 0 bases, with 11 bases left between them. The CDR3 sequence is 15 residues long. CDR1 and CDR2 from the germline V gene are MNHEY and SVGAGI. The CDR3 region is CASSYLAPNTGELFF. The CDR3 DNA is TGTGCCAGCAGCTATCTAGCGCCGAACACCGGGGAGCTGTTTTTT.

CDR3 in amino acids: CAWSVELGLRPDTQYF. In DNA form, the CDR3 reads TGTGCCTGGAGTGTAGAATTGGGACTCCGACCAGATACGCAGTATTTT. This chain uses TRBV30 with TRBJ2-3; the D gene is possibly TRBD2 (6 bases). Germline V gene lookup returns CDR1 GTSNPN and CDR2 SVGIG (reference sequence). The CDR3 sequence is 16 residues long. V lost 0 bases and J lost 4, with 17 bases in between.

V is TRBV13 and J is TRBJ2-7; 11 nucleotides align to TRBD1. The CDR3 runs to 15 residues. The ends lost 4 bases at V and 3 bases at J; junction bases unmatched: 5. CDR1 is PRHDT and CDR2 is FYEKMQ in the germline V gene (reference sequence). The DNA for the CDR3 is TGTGCCAGCAGCTCTATCGGGACAGGGGGCTACGAGCAGTACTTC. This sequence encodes CASSSIGTGGYEQYF.

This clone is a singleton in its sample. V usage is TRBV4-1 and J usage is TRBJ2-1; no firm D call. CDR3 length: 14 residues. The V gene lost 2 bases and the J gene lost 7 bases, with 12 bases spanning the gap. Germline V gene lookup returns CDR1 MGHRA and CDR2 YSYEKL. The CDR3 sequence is CASSQLARKNEQFF. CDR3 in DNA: TGCGCCAGCAGCCAATTAGCCCGGAAGAATGAGCAGTTCTTC.

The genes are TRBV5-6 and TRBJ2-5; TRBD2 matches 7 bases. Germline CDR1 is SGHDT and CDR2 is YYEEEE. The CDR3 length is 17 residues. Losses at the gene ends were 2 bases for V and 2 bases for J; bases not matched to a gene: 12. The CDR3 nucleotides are TGTGCCAGCAGCTTACTGGCTCCTAGCGGATATCAAGAGACCCAGTACTTC. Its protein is CASSLLAPSGYQETQYF.